These T cell receptor beta chains were read from a single sample in a study of OX40 agonist ivuxolimab in advanced cancers. The repertoire was sequenced with immunoSEQ multiplex PCR; TCRdb's copy has only in-frame clones and lacks some. Found here are approximately 94,000 clones, roughly 90% of them singletons; the top ten hold 3% to 3.5%. Sequenced material: CD4+ or CD8+ T cells sorted from blood, taken in a trial of the OX40 agonist ivuxolimab. The receptor source for this set is an adult with an advanced solid tumor such as melanoma, head and neck, liver or kidney cancer. Both conserved end residues are part of each CDR3. The D gene is left open where the match is weak. Clone size appears in some rows only: once, few, many, or a class for an expanded clone.

clone size,V gene,D gene,J gene,CDR3 protein,CDR3 DNA
NA,TRBV12-5,TRBD2,TRBJ2-1,CASGSGLLAGFHNEQFF,TGTGCTAGTGGTTCCGGCCTTCTAGCGGGTTTTCACAATGAGCAGTTCTTC
once,TRBV4-1,NA,TRBJ2-1,CASSRAGGLRYNEQFF,TGCGCCAGCAGCCGGGCCGGGGGGCTACGTTACAATGAGCAGTTCTTC
NA,TRBV7-9,TRBD1,TRBJ1-5,CASSSGQGLQPQHF,TGTGCCAGCAGCTCGGGACAGGGACTTCAGCCCCAGCATTTT
NA,TRBV6-5,NA,TRBJ2-3,CASSYSNLSPDTQYF,TGTGCCAGCAGTTACTCGAATTTAAGCCCAGATACGCAGTATTTT
NA,TRBV9,NA,TRBJ2-2,CASSVGSGELFF,TGTGCCAGCAGCGTAGGGTCCGGGGAGCTGTTTTTT
NA,TRBV7-2,NA,TRBJ2-7,CASSLQGGKDEQYF,TGTGCCAGCAGCTTACAAGGGGGGAAGGACGAGCAGTACTTC
NA,TRBV8-2,NA,TRBJ2-6,CGSSTITQSRANVLTF,TGTGGCAGTTCCACAATAACACAAAGTCGGGCCAACGTCCTGACTTTC
NA,TRBV27,TRBD1,TRBJ2-7,CASSLSRTGTYEQYF,TGTGCCAGCAGTTTATCCCGGACAGGGACCTACGAGCAGTACTTC
NA,TRBV4-1,NA,TRBJ1-1,CASSQVLGMWNTEAFF,TGCGCCAGCAGCCAAGTTCTTGGGATGTGGAACACTGAAGCTTTCTTT
NA,TRBV5-1,TRBD1,TRBJ2-5,CASSLTGDQETQYF,TGCGCCAGCAGCTTAACAGGGGATCAAGAGACCCAGTACTTC
NA,TRBV29-1,NA,TRBJ1-1,CSVQGHGAEAFF,TGCAGCGTTCAGGGCCACGGGGCTGAAGCTTTCTTT
NA,TRBV4-3,TRBD1,TRBJ1-5,CASSQGTGPNQPQHF,TGCGCCAGCAGCCAAGGGACAGGGCCAAATCAGCCCCAGCATTTT
NA,TRBV29-1,NA,TRBJ2-3,CSADGLSTDTQYF,TGCAGCGCGGACGGCTTGAGCACAGATACGCAGTATTTT
NA,TRBV6-7,TRBD2,TRBJ2-5,CASRPRLAEQETQYF,TGTGCCAGCAGGCCCCGACTAGCGGAGCAAGAGACCCAGTACTTC
NA,TRBV5-4,NA,TRBJ1-4,CASSAGTSTGEKLFF,TGTGCCAGCAGCGCTGGGACCTCAACGGGGGAAAAACTGTTTTTT
NA,TRBV12-5,NA,TRBJ2-5,CASGLVRGRGETQYF,TGTGCTAGTGGTTTGGTCCGGGGGCGAGGCGAGACCCAGTACTTC
NA,TRBV5-6,NA,TRBJ1-2,CASSLGRDEGYTF,TGTGCCAGCAGCTTGGGGAGGGACGAGGGCTACACCTTC
NA,TRBV4-1,TRBD1,TRBJ2-7,CASSQNRGSYEQYF,TGCGCCAGCAGCCAAAACAGGGGATCCTACGAGCAGTACTTC
NA,TRBV11-2,TRBD2,TRBJ2-5,CASSSTAGEETQYF,TGTGCCAGCAGCTCAACAGCGGGAGAAGAGACCCAGTACTTC
NA,TRBV27,NA,TRBJ2-4,CASTLGVGIQYF,TGTGCCAGCACACTGGGGGTAGGCATTCAGTACTTC
NA,TRBV18,NA,TRBJ2-1,CASSPFGVPYNEQFF,TGTGCCAGCTCGCCTTTCGGGGTTCCCTACAATGAGCAGTTCTTC
NA,TRBV11-2,NA,TRBJ1-2,CASSPGPYGYTF,TGTGCCAGCAGCCCGGGGCCTTATGGCTACACCTTC
NA,TRBV13,NA,TRBJ1-1,CASSPQDTEAFF,TGTGCCAGCAGCCCCCAGGACACTGAAGCTTTCTTT
NA,TRBV9,TRBD1,TRBJ2-1,CASSGPGQGASSYNEQFF,TGTGCCAGCAGCGGTCCGGGACAGGGGGCGAGCTCCTACAATGAGCAGTTCTTC
few,TRBV4-1,TRBD2,TRBJ2-3,CASKTEGGGADTQYF,TGCGCCAGCAAAACAGAAGGCGGGGGGGCAGATACGCAGTATTTT
few,TRBV10-2,NA,TRBJ1-2,CASSESSATYGYTF,TGCGCCAGCAGTGAGTCGTCGGCTACCTATGGCTACACCTTC
NA,TRBV2,NA,TRBJ1-2,CATLRRVAGANYGYTF,TGTGCCACCCTGCGCAGGGTGGCCGGGGCTAACTATGGCTACACCTTC
NA,TRBV6-5,TRBD2,TRBJ2-5,CASSYMASGKETQYF,TGTGCCAGCAGTTACATGGCTAGCGGGAAAGAGACCCAGTACTTC